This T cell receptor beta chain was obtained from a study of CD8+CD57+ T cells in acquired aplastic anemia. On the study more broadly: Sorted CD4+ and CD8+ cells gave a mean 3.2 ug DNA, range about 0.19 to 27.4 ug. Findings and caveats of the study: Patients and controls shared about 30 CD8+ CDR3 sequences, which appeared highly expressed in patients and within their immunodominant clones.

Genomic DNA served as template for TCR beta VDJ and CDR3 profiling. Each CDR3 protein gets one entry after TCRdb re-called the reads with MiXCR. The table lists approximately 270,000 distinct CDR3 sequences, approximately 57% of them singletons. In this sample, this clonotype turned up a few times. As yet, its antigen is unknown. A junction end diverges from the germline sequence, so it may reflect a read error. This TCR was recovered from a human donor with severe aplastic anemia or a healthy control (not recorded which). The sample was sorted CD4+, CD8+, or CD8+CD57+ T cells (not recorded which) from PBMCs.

The DNA of the CDR3 is TGTGCCAGCAGCTTAGCGGGACCGGCTAGAACTTCGGCCCTCTTC. Encoded protein: CASSLAGPARTSALF. The gene calls are TRBV7-2 and TRBJ2-7; the D gene could be TRBD1 or TRBD2 (5 bases each). The CDR3 has 15 amino acids. The germline gives CDR1 SGHTA, CDR2 FQGNSA.